This TCR beta chain was obtained from a study of identical twins. This CDR3 is 16 amino acids long. V dropped 0 bases and J dropped 6 bases, with 17 bases sitting between them. The germline V gene encodes CDR1 SGHRS and CDR2 YFSETQ. Many counts were recorded for this clonotype. The antigen is not known. Carrying unique molecular identifiers, the cDNA also gained a universal primer site through template switching. Each CDR3 protein is one row after TCRdb ran MiXCR on the 5' RACE reads. The data contain about 240,000 distinct CDR3 sequences, 10% to 13% of them singletons. General observations from the study: Memory repertoires showed no such pattern, whereas abundant cord blood beta clonotypes carried fewer insertions.

J is TRBJ2-3 and V is TRBV5-1; D ambiguous. The sequenced sample consisted of memory T cells sorted from blood. The receptor was isolated from a man aged 50 or older in good health. The chain's CDR3 is CASSLGSRIGADTQYF. CDR3 DNA: TGCGCCAGCAGCTTGGGGTCCCGAATCGGAGCGGATACGCAGTATTTT.